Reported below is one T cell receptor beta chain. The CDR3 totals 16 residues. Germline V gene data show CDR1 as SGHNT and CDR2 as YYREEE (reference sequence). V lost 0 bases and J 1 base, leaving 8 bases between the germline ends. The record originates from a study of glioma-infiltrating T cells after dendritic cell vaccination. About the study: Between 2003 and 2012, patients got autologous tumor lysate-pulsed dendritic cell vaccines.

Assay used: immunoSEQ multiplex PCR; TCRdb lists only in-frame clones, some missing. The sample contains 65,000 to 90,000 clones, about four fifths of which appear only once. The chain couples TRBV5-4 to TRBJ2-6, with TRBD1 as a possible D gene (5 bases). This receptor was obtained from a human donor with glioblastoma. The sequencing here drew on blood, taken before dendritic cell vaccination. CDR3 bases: TGTGCCAGCAGCTTGGACAGGTCATCTGGGGCCAACGTCCTGACTTTC. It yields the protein CASSLDRSSGANVLTF.